The rows below give T cell receptor beta chains drawn from one sample of a study of monozygotic twins with inflammatory bowel disease. From its re-call of the 5' RACE reads, TCRdb lists each CDR3 protein once, without DNA. This sample's clone table lists about 380,000 distinct CDR3 sequences. Specimen: blood. The receptors stem from a human donor with ulcerative colitis or Crohn's disease, or a healthy co-twin of an affected twin (not recorded which). The CDR3 runs from the conserved cysteine through the conserved F or W. Each record gives: CDR3 protein, CDR3 length, J gene, V gene.

CASSGDRSYTEAFF 14 TRBJ1-1 TRBV2
CASSDSGAHTGELFF 15 TRBJ2-2 TRBV6-4
CASKGDRGTLYGNEQFF 17 TRBJ2-1 TRBV6-5
CASRGGTEYNEQFF 14 TRBJ2-1 TRBV12-3/TRBV12-4
CASRATGSAYNSPLHF 16 TRBJ1-6 TRBV7-2
CASSLEPGSETQYF 14 TRBJ2-5 TRBV7-6
CASSQRGREIQETQYF 16 TRBJ2-5 TRBV4-3
CAWRQTGGNQPQHF 14 TRBJ1-5 TRBV30
CASSFFGTGDEKLFF 15 TRBJ1-4 TRBV5-1
CSARQGAGDTQYF 13 TRBJ2-3 TRBV20-1
CSVEGSSYNEQFF 13 TRBJ2-1 TRBV29-1
CAWSFRDNQETQYF 14 TRBJ2-5 TRBV30
CASSPAGSASGNTIYF 16 TRBJ1-3 TRBV5-1
CASSQSLRGTGELFF 15 TRBJ2-2 TRBV23-1
CASSVGGPGNYEQYF 15 TRBJ2-7 TRBV9
CASSLNRVFLQFF 13 TRBJ2-1 TRBV5-6
CSAREAGSLRQYF 13 TRBJ2-3 TRBV20-1
CASSSTTGAGELFF 14 TRBJ2-2 TRBV11-2
CASTLEVTGELFF 13 TRBJ2-2 TRBV5-1
CASSLALSLYSNQPQHF 17 TRBJ1-5 TRBV7-2
CASRVQGAATDTQYF 15 TRBJ2-3 TRBV12-3/TRBV12-4
CATSDSRQETQYF 13 TRBJ2-5 TRBV24-1
CASRAGSPYNEQFF 14 TRBJ2-1 TRBV27
CASSIRGGSNSPLHF 15 TRBJ1-6 TRBV2
CASSHREPINQPQHF 15 TRBJ1-5 TRBV7-8
CASILPGSDTQYF 13 TRBJ2-3 TRBV28
CASSFGSGDNEQFF 14 TRBJ2-1 TRBV5-1
CASSILQGNVREQYF 15 TRBJ2-7 TRBV5-1